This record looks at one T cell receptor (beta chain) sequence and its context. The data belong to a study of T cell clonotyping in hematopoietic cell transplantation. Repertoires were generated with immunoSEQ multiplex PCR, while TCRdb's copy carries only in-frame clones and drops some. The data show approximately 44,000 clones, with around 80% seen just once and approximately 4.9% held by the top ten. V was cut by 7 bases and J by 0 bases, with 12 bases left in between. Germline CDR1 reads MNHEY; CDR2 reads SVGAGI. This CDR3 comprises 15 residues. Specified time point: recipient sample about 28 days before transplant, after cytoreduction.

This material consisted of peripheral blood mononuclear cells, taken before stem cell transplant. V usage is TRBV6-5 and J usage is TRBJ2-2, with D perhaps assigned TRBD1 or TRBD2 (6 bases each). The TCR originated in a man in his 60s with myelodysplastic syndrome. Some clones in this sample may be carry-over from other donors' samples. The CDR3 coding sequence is TGTGCCAGCAAGAGGGGGGTTGCGAACACCGGGGAGCTGTTTTTT. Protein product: CASKRGVANTGELFF.